This T cell receptor (beta chain) was documented in a study of T cell repertoires in aging, cancer and after chemotherapy (dated by TCRdb to between 2017 and 2020). Describing the broader study: The donors fell into six age groups ranging from 30 or younger to 70 or older, and each group had at least three individuals. Peripheral blood TCR beta repertoires from healthy donors and cancer patients were profiled to examine immunoaging and T cell reconstitution after chemotherapy. Alongside approximately 95 healthy donors serving as a reference group, the cohort included some 220 cancer patients, of whom some 91 had hematological cancers and 124 had solid cancers. TCR repertoires from healthy donor controls were recorded over periods of several months to years and showed clear clonal overlap between repeated samplings. The complete dataset included some 9 million TCR reads.

From cysteine to phenylalanine, the CDR3 is 14 amino acids long. Just the 42-base CDR3 DNA is kept, in frame starting at base 1. Relative to germline, V is 6 bases shorter and J is 0 bases shorter, with 10 bases between their ends. For CDR1 and CDR2, the germline V gene (reference sequence) lists MNHEY and SMNVEV. As concerns this clonotype: Its antigen is currently not known. Qualities for individual bases were not recorded, and no much larger clone is one base off.

Instead of sorted cells or RNA, genomic DNA extracted from peripheral blood served as the source for amplifying TCR beta rearrangements. What the research found in general, with its limitations: It was noted by the authors that conclusions about immunological memory after chemotherapy cannot be drawn from the repertoire data. In healthy donors, the decline in TCR diversity with age was mainly explained by loss of richness, whereas in cancer patients loss of evenness was also found to contribute. Median generation probability increased over the chemotherapy interval in both cancer cohorts, suggesting repertoire reconstitution through rebound thymic output. Untreated patients with hematological or solid cancers showed significantly lower blood TCR diversity and higher clonality than age-matched healthy donors.

Rearranged TRB sequences spanning V, D and J segments were amplified in a multiplex touch-down PCR with a mixed TRB-A/B primer pool. Illumina adapters and sample indices were attached to the amplicons through two consecutive PCR reactions run with Phusion HS II polymerase. Amplicons were gel-purified using the NucleoSpin Gel and PCR Clean-up kit and were subsequently checked with Qubit and an Agilent 2100 Bioanalyzer. Libraries were sequenced on an Illumina MiSeq using 600-cycle, single-indexed, paired-end runs. In the authors' own workflow: MiXCR versions 2.12 and 3.0.5 were used to process the TRB sequences. Each unique CDR3 nucleotide sequence was counted as one clone, and only productive sequences with at least two reads were retained. Repertoire metrics included Shannon diversity, evenness, clonality (one minus evenness), and alpha-parameterized diversity profiles from alpha 0 to 5. The IGoR algorithm was used to compute generation probabilities of clones in paired pre- and post-chemotherapy samples. TCRdb trimmed public reads at Q25 via fastp, called clones via MiXCR and kept in-frame beta chains. Rows merge per CDR3 protein into single entries with the most common DNA and genes. The authors' filters were not applied to this entry. The sample table shows under 12,000 distinct CDR3 sequences, and less than 55% are seen once. Clones ranked in the top ten supply about 6.9% of the sample.

The receptor was derived from a human donor in good health. Material for sequencing was blood. Recombination connected TRBV27 to TRBJ2-3, with no confidently assigned D gene. The CDR3 has the sequence CASRISVSTDTQYF. The DNA sequence follows: TGTGCCAGCAGGATCAGCGTTAGCACAGATACGCAGTATTTT.